This T cell receptor (beta chain) was sequenced for a study of cytomegalovirus exposure and HLA in healthy donors. PCR primers comprised 60 Vbeta and 13 Jbeta primers. Using immunoSEQ multiplex PCR, the repertoire was profiled, and TCRdb retains in-frame clones only, with some absent. The sample carries around 170,000 clones, about 78% recorded once. Whole-study results and caveats: A link between a missense DCLRE1C variant and TCR beta V- and J-gene trimming emerged from a later analysis. There were 164 TCR beta chains listed as cytomegalovirus-associated. As was reported, the HLA-A and HLA-B alleles of most subjects were accurately predicted from TCR beta sequences. An analysis that was carried out later associated 15,000 to 20,000 TCR beta sequences with HLA alleles at 0.05 false discovery rate.

Comments on this clone: Its antigen is unknown.

The CDR3 extends over 17 amino acids. V lost 4 bases and J lost 4; bases outside the gene matches: 11. J is TRBJ2-2 and V is TRBV6-7, with TRBD2 matching over 8 bases. TRBV6-7 belongs to the ORF category, with a function that is uncertain. The source material was PBMCs. The TCR comes from a man between 60 and 75 years old in good health and CMV-seronegative. CDR3 sequence reads: CASSSLAGWWGTGELFF. As DNA, the CDR3 is TGTGCCAGCAGTTCCCTAGCGGGTTGGTGGGGCACCGGGGAGCTGTTTTTT.